The clone carrying this T cell receptor (beta chain) was seen just once. From germline, CDR1 is MNHEY and CDR2 SVGAGI. The CDR3 extends over 14 amino acids. After removal of 4 bases from V and 6 bases from J, the junction contained 7 bases not matched to a gene. The data derive from a study of technical replicates of blood from a few donors. Generated by immunoSEQ multiplex PCR, the TCRdb table keeps only in-frame clones and is missing some. The table lists roughly 70,000 clones, under 98% of them singletons. The V call is TRBV6-5, the J call TRBJ1-2; 8 nucleotides match TRBD1. Sequencing used T cells isolated from PBMCs. The TCR was taken from a human donor in good health. DNA of the CDR3: TGTGCCAGCAGTTCCTGGACAGGGAAGGATGGCTACACCTTC. Its protein product is CASSSWTGKDGYTF.